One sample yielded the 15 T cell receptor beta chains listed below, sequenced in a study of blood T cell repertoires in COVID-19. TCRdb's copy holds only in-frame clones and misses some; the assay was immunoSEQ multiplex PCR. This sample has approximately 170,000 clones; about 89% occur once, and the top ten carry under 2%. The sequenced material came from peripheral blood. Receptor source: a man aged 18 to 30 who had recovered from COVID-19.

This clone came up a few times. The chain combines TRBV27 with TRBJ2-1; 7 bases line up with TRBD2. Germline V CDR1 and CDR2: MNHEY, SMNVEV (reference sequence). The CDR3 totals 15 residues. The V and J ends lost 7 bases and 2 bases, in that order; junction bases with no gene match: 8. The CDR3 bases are TGTGCCAGCACCTGGTACAGCGGGACCTACAATGAGCAGTTCTTC. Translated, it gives CASTWYSGTYNEQFF.

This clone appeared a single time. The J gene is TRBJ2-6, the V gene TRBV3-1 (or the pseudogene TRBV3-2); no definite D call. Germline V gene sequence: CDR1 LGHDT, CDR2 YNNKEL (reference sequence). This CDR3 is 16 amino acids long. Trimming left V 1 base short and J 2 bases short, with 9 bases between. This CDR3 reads CASSQAQLAGANVLTF. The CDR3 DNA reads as TGTGCCAGCAGCCAAGCTCAGTTGGCTGGGGCCAACGTCCTGACTTTC.

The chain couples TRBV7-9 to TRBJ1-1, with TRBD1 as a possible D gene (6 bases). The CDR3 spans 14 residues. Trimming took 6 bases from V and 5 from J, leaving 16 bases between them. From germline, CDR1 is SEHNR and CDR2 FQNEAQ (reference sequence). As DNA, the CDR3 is TGTGCCAGCAGTCCCGACAGGTCGAGGACTGAAGCTTTCTTT. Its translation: CASSPDRSRTEAFF.

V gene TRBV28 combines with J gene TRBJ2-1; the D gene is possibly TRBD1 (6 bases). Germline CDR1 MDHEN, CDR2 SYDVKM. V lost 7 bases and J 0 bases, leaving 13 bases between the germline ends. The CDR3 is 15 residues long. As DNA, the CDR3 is TGTGCCAGCATAATGACAGGAGACTCCTACAATGAGCAGTTCTTC. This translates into CASIMTGDSYNEQFF.

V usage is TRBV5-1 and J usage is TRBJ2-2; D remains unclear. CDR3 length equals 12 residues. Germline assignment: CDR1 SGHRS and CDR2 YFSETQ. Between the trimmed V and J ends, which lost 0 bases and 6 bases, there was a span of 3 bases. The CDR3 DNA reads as TGCGCCAGCAGCTTGGCGGCCGGGGAGCTGTTTTTT. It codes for CASSLAAGELFF.

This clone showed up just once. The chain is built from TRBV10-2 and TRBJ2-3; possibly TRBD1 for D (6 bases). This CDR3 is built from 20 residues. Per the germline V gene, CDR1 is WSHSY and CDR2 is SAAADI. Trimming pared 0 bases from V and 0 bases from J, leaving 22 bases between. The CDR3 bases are TGCGCCAGCAGTGAGTCGAGTTTTATTTTGCCAGGGGCTAGCACAGATACGCAGTATTTT. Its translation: CASSESSFILPGASTDTQYF.

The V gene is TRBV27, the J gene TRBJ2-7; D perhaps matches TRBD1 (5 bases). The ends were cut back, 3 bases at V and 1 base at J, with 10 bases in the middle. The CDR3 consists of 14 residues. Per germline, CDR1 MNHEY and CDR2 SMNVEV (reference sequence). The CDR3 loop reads CASSFLKGSYEQYF. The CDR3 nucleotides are TGTGCCAGCAGTTTTCTTAAGGGGTCCTACGAGCAGTACTTC.

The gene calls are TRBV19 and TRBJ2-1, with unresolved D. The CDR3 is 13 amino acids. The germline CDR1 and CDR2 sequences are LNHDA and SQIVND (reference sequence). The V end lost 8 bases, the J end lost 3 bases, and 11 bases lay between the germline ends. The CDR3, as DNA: TGTGCCAGTGGCGGCCGGAACTACAATGAGCAGTTCTTC. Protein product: CASGGRNYNEQFF.

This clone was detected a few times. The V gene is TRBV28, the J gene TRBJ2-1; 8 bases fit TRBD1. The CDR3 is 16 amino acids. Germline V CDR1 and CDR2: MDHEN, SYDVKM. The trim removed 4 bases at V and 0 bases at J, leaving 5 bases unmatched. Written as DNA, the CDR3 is TGTGCCAGCAGTTCTACAGGGGGAAGCTCCTACAATGAGCAGTTCTTC. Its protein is CASSSTGGSSYNEQFF.

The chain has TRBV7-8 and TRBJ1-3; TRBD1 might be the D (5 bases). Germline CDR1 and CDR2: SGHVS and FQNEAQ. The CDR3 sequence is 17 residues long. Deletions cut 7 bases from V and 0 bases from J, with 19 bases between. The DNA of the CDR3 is TGTGCCAGCACTTCGTTTGGGAGGGGTATCTCTGGAAACACCATATATTTT. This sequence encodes CASTSFGRGISGNTIYF. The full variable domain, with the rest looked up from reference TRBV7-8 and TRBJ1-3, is GAGVSQSPRYKVAKRGQDVALRCDPISGHVSLFWYQQALGQGPEFLTYFQNEAQLDKSGLPSDRFFAERPEGSVSTLKIQRTQQEDSAVYLCASTSFGRGISGNTIYFGEGSWLTVV.

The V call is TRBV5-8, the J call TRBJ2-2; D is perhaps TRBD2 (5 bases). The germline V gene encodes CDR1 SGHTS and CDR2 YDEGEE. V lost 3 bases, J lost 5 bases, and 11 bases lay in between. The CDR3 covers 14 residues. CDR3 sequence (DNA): TGTGCCAGCAGCTCGGGGTCGTTGACCGGGGAGCTGTTTTTT. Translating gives CASSSGSLTGELFF.

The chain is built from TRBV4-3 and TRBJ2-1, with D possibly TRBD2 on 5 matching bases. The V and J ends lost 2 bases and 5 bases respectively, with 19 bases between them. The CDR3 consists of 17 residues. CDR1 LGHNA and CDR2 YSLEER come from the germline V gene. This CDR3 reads CASSQLWTEAYNNEQFF. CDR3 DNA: TGCGCCAGCAGCCAATTGTGGACTGAAGCCTATAACAATGAGCAGTTCTTC.

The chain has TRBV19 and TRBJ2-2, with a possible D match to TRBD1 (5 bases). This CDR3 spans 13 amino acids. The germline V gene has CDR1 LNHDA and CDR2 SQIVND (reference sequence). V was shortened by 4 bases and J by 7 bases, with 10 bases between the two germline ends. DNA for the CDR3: TGTGCCAGTAGTACCATGGGGCACGGGGAGCTGTTTTTT. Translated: CASSTMGHGELFF.

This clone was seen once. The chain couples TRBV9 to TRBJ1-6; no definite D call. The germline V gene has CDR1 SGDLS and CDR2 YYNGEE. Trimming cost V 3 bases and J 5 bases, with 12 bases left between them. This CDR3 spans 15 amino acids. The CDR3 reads CASSGGRRDNSPLHF. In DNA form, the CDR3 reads TGTGCCAGCAGCGGAGGGCGGAGGGATAATTCACCCCTCCACTTT.

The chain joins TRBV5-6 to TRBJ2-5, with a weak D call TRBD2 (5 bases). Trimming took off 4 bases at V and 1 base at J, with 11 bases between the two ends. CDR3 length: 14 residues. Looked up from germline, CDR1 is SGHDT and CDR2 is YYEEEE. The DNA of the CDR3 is TGTGCCAGCAGCCCCGGACTCCGCCAAGAGACCCAGTACTTC. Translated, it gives CASSPGLRQETQYF.